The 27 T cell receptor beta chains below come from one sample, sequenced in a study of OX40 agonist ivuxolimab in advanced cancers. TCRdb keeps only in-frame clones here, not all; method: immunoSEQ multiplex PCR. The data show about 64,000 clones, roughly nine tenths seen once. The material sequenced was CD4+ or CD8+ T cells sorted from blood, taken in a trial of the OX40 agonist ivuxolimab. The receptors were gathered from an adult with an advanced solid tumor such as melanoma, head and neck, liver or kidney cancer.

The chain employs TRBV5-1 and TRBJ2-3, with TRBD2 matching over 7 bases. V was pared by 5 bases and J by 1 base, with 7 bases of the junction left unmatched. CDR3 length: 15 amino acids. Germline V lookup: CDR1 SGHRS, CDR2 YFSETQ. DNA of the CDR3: TGCGCCAGCAGGGTCGGGACTATAGGCACAGATACGCAGTATTTT. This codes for CASRVGTIGTDTQYF.

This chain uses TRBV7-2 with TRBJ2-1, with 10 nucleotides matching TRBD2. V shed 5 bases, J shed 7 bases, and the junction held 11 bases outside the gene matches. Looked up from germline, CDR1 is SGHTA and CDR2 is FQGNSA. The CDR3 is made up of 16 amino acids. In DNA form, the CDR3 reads TGTGCCAGCAGCCCCAGGCCTAGCGGGAGTGCTAATGAGCAGTTCTTC. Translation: CASSPRPSGSANEQFF.

The CDR3 DNA is TGTGCCAGCAGCCCCCCCCTTATGGGCAGGGGGCCGCGGTCCTACGAGCAGTACTTC. Its protein is CASSPPLMGRGPRSYEQYF. The chain has TRBV7-9 and TRBJ2-7, with TRBD1 matching 8 bases. Germline loops: CDR1 SEHNR, CDR2 FQNEAQ (reference sequence). V lost 5 bases, J lost 1 base, and 19 bases stayed unmatched. This CDR3 comprises 19 residues.

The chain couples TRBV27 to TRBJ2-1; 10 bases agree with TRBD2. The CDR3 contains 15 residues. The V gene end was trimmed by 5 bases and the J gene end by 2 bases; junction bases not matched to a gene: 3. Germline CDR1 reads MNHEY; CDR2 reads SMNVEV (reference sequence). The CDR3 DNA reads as TGTGCCAGCAGTATAAGCGGGGGGGCCTACAATGAGCAGTTCTTC. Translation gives CASSISGGAYNEQFF.

CDR3 in amino acids: CASSHHRGGGGRTDTQYF. CDR3 coding DNA: TGTGCCAGCAGTCACCACCGAGGGGGCGGAGGGAGGACAGATACGCAGTATTTT. J is TRBJ2-3 and V is TRBV27; a weak D match, TRBD1 (7 bases). The CDR3 length is 18 residues. Germline V lookup: CDR1 MNHEY, CDR2 SMNVEV (reference sequence). The germline V and J ends were trimmed by 5 bases and 3 bases, with 24 bases remaining between them.

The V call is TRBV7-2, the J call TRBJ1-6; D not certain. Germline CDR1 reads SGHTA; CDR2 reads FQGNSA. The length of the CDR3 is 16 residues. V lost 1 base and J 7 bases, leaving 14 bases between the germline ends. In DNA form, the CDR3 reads TGTGCCAGCAGCTTAGTAGGTCGCGTTCAGAATTCACCCCTCCACTTT. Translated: CASSLVGRVQNSPLHF.

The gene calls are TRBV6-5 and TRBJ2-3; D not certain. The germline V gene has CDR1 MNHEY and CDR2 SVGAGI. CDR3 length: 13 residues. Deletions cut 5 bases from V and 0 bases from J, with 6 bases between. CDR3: CASSPDSTDTQYF. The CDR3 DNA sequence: TGTGCCAGCAGTCCGGATAGCACAGATACGCAGTATTTT.

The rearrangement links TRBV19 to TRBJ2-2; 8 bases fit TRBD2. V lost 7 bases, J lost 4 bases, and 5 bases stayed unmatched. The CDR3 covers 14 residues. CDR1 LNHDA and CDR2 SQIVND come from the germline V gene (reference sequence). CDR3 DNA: TGTGCCAGTACCGCGGGAGGTGGCACCGGGGAGCTGTTTTTT. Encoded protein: CASTAGGGTGELFF.

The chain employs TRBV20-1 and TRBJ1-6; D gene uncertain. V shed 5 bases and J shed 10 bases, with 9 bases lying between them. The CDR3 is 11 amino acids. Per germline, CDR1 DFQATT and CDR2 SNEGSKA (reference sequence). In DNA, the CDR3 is TGCAGTGCTCCCATGGGATCACCCCTCCACTTT. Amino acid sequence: CSAPMGSPLHF.

The CDR3 region has the DNA TGTGCCAGCAGTTCCAGGACAGGGAACCACGAGCAGTACTTC. It yields the protein CASSSRTGNHEQYF. The chain has TRBV6-5 and TRBJ2-7; 8 positions agree with TRBD1. Germline-derived CDR1 and CDR2 are MNHEY and SVGAGI. After removal of 4 bases from V and 5 bases from J, the junction contained 7 bases not matched to a gene. The CDR3 has 14 residues.

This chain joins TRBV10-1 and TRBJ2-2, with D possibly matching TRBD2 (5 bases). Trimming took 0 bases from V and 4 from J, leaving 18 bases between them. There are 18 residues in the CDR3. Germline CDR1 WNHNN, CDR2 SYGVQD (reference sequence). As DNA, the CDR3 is TGCGCCAGCAGTGAGTCGGAGGCTTTTGGGTTTGGCACCGGGGAGCTGTTTTTT. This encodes CASSESEAFGFGTGELFF.

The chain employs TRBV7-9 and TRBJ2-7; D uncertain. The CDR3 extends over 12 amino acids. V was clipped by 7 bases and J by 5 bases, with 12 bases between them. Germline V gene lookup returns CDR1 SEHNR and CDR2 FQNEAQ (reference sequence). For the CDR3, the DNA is TGTGCCAGCAACGAACTCTGGGACGAGCAGTACTTC. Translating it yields CASNELWDEQYF.

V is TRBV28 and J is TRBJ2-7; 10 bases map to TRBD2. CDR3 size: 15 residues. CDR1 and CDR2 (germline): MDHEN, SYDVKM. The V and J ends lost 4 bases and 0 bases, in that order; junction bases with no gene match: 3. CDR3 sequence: CASSSPSGSSYEQYF. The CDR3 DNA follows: TGTGCCAGCAGTTCCCCTAGCGGGAGCTCCTACGAGCAGTACTTC.

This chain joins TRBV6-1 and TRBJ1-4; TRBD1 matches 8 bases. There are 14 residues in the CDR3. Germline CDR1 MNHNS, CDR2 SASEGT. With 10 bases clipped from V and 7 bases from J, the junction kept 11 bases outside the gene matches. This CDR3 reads CATCQGALSEKLFF. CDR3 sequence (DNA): TGTGCCACCTGTCAGGGGGCGCTGAGTGAAAAACTGTTTTTT.

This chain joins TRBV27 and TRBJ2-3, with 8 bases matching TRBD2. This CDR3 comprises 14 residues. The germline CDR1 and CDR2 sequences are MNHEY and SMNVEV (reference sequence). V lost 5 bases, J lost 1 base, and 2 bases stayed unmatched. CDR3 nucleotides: TGTGCCAGCAGTCGGGAGGGCGGCACAGATACGCAGTATTTT. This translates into CASSREGGTDTQYF.

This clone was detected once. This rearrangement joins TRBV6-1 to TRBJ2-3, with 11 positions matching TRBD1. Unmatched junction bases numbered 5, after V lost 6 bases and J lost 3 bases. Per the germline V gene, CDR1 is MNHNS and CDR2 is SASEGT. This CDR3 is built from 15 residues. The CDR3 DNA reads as TGTGCCAGCAGCACCGGGACAGGGGGTACAGATACGCAGTATTTT. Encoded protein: CASSTGTGGTDTQYF.

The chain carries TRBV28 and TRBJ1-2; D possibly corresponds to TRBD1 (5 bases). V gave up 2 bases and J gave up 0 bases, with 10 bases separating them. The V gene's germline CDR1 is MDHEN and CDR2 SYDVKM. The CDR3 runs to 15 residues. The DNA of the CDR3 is TGTGCCAGCAGTTTAATAACAGGACCTAACTATGGCTACACCTTC. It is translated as CASSLITGPNYGYTF.

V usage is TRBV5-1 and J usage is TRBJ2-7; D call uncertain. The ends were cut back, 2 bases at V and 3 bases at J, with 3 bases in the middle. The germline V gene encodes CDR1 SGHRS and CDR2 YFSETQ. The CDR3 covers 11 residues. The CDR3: CASSFYYEQYF. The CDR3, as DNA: TGCGCCAGCAGCTTCTACTACGAGCAGTACTTC.

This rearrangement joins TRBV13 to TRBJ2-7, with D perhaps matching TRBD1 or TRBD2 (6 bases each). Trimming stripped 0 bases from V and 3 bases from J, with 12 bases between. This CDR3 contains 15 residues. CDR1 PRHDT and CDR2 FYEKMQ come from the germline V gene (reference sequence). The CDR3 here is CASSLGLRGVYEQYF. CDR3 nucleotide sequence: TGTGCCAGCAGCTTAGGCCTAAGGGGGGTCTACGAGCAGTACTTC.

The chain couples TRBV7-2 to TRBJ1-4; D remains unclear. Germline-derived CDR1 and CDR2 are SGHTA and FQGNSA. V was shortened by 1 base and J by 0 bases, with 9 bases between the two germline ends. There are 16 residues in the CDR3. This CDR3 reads CASSLVPGPTNEKLFF. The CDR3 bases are TGTGCCAGCAGCTTAGTTCCGGGTCCAACTAATGAAAAACTGTTTTTT.

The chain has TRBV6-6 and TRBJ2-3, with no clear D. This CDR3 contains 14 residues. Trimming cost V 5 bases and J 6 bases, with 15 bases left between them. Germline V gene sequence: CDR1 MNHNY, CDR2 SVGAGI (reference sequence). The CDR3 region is CASSPPGRSDTQYF. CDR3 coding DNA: TGTGCCAGCAGTCCTCCCGGACGGTCGGATACGCAGTATTTT.

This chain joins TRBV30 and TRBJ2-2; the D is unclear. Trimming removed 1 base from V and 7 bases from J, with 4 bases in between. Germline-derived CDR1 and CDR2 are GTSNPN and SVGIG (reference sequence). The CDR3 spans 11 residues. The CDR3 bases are TGTGCCTGGAGTGGGAACGGGGAGCTGTTTTTT. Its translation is CAWSGNGELFF.

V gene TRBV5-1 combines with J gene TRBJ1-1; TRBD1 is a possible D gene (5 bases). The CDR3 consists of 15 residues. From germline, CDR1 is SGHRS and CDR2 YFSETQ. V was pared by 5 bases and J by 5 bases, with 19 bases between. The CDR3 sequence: CASRLGGRVGTEAFF. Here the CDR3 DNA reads TGCGCCAGCAGACTGGGGGGACGAGTTGGGACTGAAGCTTTCTTT.

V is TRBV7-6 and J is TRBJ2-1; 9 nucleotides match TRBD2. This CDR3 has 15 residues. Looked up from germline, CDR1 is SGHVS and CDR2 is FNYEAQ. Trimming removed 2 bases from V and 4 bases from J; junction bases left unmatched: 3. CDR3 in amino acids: CASSLQAGGYNEQFF. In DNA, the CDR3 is TGTGCCAGCAGCTTACAAGCGGGGGGATACAATGAGCAGTTCTTC. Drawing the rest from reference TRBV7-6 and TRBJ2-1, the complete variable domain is GAGVSQSPRYKVTKRGQDVALRCDPISGHVSLYWYRQALGQGPEFLTYFNYEAQQDKSGLPNDRFSAERPEGSISTLTIQRTEQRDSAMYRCASSLQAGGYNEQFFGPGTRLTVL.

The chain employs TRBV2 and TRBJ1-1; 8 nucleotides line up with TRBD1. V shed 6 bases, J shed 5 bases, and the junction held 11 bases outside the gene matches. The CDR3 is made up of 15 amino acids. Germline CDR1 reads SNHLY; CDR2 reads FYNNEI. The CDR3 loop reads CASRADAGGATEAFF. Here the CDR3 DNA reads TGTGCCAGCAGAGCAGATGCAGGGGGCGCGACTGAAGCTTTCTTT.

As DNA, the CDR3 is TGTGCCAGCAGTTTAGGTAGGGGAGTGGATGAGCAGTTCTTC. Residues: CASSLGRGVDEQFF. The chain couples TRBV27 to TRBJ2-1, with D perhaps TRBD1 or TRBD2 (5 bases each). CDR1 is MNHEY and CDR2 is SMNVEV in the germline V gene (reference sequence). Trimming removed 2 bases at V and 8 bases at J, with 13 bases between. This CDR3 is 14 amino acids long.

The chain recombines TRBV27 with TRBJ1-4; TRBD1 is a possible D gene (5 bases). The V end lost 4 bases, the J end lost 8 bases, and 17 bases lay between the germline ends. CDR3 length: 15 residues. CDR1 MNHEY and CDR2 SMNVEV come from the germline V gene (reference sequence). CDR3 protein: CASSSAGAAKEKLFF. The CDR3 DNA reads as TGTGCCAGCAGTTCGGCCGGGGCAGCCAAGGAAAAACTGTTTTTT.